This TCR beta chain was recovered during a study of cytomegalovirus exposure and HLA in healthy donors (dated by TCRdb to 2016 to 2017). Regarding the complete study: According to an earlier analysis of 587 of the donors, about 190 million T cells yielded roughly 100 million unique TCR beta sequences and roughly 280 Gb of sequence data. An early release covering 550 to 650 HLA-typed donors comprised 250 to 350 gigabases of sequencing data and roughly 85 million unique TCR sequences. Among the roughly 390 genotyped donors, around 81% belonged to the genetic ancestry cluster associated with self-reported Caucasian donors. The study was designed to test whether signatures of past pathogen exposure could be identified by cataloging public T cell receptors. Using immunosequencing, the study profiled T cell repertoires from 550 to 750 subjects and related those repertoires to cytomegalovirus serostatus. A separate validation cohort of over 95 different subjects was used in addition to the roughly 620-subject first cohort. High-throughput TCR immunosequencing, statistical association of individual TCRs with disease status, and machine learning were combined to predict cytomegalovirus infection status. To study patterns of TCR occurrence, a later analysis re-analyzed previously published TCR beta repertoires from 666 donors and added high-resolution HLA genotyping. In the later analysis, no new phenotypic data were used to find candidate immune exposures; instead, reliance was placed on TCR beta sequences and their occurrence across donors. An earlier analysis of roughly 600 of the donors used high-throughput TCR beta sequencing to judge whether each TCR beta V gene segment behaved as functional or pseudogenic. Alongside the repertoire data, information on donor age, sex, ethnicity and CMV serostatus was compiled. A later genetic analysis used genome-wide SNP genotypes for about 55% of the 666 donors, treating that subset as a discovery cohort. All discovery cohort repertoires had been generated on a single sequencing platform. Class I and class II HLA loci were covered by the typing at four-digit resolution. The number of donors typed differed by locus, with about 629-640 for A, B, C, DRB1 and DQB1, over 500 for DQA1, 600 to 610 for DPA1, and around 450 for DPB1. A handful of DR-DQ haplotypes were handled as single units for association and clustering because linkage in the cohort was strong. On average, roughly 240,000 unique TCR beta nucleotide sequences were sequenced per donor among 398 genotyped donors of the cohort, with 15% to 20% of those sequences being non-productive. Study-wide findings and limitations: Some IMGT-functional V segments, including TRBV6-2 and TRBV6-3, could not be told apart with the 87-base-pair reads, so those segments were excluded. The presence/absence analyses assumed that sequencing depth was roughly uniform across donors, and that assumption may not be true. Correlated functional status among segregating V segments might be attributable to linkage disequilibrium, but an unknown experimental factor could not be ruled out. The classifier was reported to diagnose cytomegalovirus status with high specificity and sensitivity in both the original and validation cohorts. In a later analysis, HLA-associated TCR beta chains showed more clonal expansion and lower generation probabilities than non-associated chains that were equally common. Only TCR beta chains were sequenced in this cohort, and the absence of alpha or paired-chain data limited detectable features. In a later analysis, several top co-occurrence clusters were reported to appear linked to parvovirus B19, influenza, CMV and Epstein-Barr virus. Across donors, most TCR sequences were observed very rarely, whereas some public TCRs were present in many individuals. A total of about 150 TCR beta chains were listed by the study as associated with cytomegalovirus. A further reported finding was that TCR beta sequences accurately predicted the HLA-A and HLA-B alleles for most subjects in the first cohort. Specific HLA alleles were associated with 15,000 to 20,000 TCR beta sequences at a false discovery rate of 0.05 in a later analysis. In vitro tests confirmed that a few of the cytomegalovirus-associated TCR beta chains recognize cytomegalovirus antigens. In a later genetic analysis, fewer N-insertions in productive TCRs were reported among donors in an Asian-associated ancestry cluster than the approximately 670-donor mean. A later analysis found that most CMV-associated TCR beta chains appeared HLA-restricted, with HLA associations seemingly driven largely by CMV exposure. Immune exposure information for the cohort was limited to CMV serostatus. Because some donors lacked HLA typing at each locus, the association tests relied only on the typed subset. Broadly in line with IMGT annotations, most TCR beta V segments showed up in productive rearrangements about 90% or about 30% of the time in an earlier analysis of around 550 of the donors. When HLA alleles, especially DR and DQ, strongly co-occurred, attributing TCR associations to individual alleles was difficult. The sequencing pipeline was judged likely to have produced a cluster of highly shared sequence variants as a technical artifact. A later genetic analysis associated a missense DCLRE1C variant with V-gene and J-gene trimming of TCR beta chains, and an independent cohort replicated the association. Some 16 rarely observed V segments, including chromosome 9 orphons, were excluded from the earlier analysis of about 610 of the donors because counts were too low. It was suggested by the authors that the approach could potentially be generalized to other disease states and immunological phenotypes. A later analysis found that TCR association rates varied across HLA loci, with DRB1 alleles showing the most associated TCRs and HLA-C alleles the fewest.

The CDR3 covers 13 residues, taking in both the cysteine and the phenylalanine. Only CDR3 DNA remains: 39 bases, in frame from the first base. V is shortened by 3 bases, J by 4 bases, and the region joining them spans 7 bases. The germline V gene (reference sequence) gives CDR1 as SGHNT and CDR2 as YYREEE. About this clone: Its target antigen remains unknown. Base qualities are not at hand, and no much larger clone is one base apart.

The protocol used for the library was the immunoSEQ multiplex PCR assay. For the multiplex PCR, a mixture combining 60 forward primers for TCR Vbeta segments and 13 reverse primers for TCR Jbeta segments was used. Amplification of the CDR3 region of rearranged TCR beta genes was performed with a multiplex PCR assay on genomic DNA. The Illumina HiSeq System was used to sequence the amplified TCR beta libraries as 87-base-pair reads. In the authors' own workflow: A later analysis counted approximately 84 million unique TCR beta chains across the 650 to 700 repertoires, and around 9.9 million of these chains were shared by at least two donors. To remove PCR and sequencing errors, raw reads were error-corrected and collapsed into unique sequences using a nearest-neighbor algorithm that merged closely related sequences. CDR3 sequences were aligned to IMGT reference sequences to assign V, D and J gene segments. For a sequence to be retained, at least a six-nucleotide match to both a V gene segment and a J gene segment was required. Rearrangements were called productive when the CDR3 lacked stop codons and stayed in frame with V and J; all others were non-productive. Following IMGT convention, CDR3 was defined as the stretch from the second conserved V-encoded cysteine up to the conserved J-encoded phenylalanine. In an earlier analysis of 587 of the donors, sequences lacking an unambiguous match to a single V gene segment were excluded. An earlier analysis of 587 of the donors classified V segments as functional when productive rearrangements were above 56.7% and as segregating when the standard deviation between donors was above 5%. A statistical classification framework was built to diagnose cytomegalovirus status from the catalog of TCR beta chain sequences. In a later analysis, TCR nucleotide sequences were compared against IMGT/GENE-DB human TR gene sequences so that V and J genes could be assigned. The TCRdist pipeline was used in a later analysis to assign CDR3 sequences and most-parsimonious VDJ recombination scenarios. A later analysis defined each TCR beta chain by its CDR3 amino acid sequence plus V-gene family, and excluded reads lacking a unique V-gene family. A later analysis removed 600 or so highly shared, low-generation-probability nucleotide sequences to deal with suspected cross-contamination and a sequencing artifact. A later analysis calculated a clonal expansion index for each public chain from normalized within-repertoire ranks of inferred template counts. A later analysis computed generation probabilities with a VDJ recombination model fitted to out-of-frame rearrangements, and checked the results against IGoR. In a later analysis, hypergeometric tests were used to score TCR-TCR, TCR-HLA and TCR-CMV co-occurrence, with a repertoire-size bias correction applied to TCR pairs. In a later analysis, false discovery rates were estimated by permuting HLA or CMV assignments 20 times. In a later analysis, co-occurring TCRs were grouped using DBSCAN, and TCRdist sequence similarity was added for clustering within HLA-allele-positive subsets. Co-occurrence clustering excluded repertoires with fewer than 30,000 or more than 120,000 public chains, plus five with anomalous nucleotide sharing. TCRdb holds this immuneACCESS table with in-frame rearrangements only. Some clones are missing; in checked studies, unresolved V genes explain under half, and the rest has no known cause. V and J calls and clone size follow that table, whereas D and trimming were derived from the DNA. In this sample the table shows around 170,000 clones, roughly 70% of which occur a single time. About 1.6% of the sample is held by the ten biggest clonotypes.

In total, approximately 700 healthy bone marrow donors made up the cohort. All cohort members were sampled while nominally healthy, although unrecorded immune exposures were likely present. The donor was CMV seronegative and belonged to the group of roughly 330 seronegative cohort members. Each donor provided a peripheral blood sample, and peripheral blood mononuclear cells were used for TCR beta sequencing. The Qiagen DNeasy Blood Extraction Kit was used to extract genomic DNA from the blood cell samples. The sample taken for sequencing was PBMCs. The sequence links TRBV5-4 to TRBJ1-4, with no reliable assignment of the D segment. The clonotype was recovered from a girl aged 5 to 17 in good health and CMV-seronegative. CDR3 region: CASSSVGNEKLFF. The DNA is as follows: TGTGCCAGCAGCTCGGTCGGTAATGAAAAACTGTTTTTT.